The rows below give T cell receptor beta chains drawn from one sample of a study of T cells after yellow fever vaccination. In TCRdb, the 5' RACE reads were re-called with MiXCR into one record per CDR3 protein. The repertoire holds about 330,000 distinct CDR3 sequences, with around 6.8% as singletons. The sequences come from PBMCs, collected approximately 47 days after the first yellow fever vaccination. These receptors all stem from a man aged 18 to 35 who received the YFV17D yellow fever vaccine. Both conserved end residues are part of each CDR3. The D gene is left open where the match is weak. Size values are once, few and many counts, or a class for expanded clones, and some rows have none.

CDR3aa | CDR3nt | d_gene | j_gene | abundance | v_gene
CASSAFTSSSYNEQFF | TGTGCCAGCAGTGCCTTCACTAGCAGCTCCTACAATGAGCAGTTCTTC | . | TRBJ2-1 | few | TRBV27
CASSLEGTQEGNQPQHF | TGTGCCAGCAGCCTGGAAGGGACACAGGAGGGGAATCAGCCCCAGCATTTT | . | TRBJ1-5 | . | TRBV14
CASSLANTEAFF | TGTGCCAGCAGCTTAGCCAACACTGAAGCTTTCTTT | . | TRBJ1-1 | many | TRBV12-3/TRBV12-4
CASSYGQTTRNSPLHF | TGTGCCAGCAGTTACGGGCAAACTACGAGGAATTCACCCCTCCACTTT | . | TRBJ1-6 | few | TRBV6-5
CASSFPLADTQYF | TGCGCCAGCAGTTTCCCCCTAGCGGATACGCAGTATTTT | . | TRBJ2-3 | few | TRBV5-1
CASSQDPLLGSYEQYF | TGCGCCAGCAGCCAAGACCCCTTACTAGGTTCCTACGAGCAGTACTTC | . | TRBJ2-7 | . | TRBV4-3
CASSLEAGETQYF | TGTGCCAGCAGCTTAGAGGCAGGGGAGACCCAGTACTTC | . | TRBJ2-5 | . | TRBV11-3
CASSGGWQPQHF | TGTGCCAGCAGTGGTGGGTGGCAGCCCCAGCATTTT | . | TRBJ1-5 | few | TRBV12-3/TRBV12-4
CASSFAYLYTGELFF | TGTGCCAGCAGCTTCGCATACCTTTACACCGGGGAGCTGTTTTTT | . | TRBJ2-2 | . | TRBV7-9
CASGRAYSYNEQFF | TGTGCCAGCGGGAGGGCCTACTCCTACAATGAGCAGTTCTTC | TRBD2 | TRBJ2-1 | . | TRBV6-2/TRBV6-3
CASSLGPTSGGRNTGELFF | TGTGCCAGCAGTTTGGGCCCGACTAGCGGGGGCCGCAACACCGGGGAGCTGTTTTTT | TRBD2 | TRBJ2-2 | few | TRBV12-3/TRBV12-4
CASSSGPGAYQETQYF | TGTGCCAGCAGCTCGGGCCCGGGGGCGTACCAAGAGACCCAGTACTTC | . | TRBJ2-5 | . | TRBV5-6
CSAGQQNTGELFF | TGCAGTGCAGGGCAGCAGAACACCGGGGAGCTGTTTTTT | . | TRBJ2-2 | . | TRBV20-1
CASSLDGQSNQPQHF | TGCGCCAGCAGCTTGGACGGACAAAGCAATCAGCCCCAGCATTTT | . | TRBJ1-5 | few | TRBV5-1